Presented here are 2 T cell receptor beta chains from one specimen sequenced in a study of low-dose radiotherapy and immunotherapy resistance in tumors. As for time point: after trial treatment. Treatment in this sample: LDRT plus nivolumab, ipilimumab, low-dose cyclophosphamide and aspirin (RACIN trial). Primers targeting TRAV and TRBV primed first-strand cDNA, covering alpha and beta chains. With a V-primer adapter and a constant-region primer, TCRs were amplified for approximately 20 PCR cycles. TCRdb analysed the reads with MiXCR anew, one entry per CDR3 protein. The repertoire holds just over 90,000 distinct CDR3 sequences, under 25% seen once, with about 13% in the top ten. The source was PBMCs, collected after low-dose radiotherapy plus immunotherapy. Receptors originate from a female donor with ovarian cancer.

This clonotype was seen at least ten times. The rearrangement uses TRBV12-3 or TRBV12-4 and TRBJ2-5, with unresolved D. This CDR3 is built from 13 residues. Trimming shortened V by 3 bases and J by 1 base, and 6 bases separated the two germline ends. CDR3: CASSFTTQETQYF. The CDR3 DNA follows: TGTGCCAGCAGTTTCACTACCCAAGAGACCCAGTACTTC.

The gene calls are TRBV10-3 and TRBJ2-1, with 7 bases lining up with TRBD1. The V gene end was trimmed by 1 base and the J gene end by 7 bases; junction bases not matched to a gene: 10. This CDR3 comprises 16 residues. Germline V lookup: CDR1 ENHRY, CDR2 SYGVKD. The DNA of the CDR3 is TGTGCCATCAGTGAGTTCGGACAGGACTCTTCAAATGAGCAGTTCTTC. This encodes CAISEFGQDSSNEQFF.